This T cell receptor (beta chain) was sequenced during a study of blood T cell repertoires in COVID-19. Study-wide background: Some COVID-19 samples were acute and others convalescent; all came from the United States, Italy and Spain. T cells, B-cell-depleted T cells, or PBMCs provided the cDNA or gDNA that served as material.

Allocation to cohorts depended on clinical history reported by the participants. Method: immunoSEQ multiplex PCR; TCRdb's copy keeps in-frame clones and lacks some. This sample has roughly 300,000 clones; 85% occur once, and the top ten carry around 2.5%. Sequenced material: PBMCs or T cells enriched from blood (not recorded which). This TCR derives from a woman aged 45-65 years who had recovered from COVID-19.

CDR3 protein: CASSLDMSKEQYF. For the CDR3, the DNA is TGTGCCAGCAGCTTAGACATGTCGAAGGAGCAGTACTTC. This chain uses TRBV7-6 with TRBJ2-7; no firm D call. Trimming stripped 1 base from V and 7 bases from J, with 11 bases between. The CDR3 sequence is 13 residues long. The germline V gene encodes CDR1 SGHVS and CDR2 FNYEAQ.